The 20 T cell receptor beta chains below were found in one sample sequenced in a study of blood T cell repertoires in COVID-19. Profiled with immunoSEQ multiplex PCR; TCRdb holds only in-frame clones, not every one. The data hold about 410,000 clones, with about 88% observed a single time. The source material was peripheral blood. All receptors come from a middle-aged woman with COVID-19, enrolled during active disease.

The rearrangement links TRBV19 to TRBJ2-7; 8 bases agree with TRBD1. After removal of 7 bases from V and 7 bases from J, the junction contained 9 bases not matched to a gene. Per germline, CDR1 LNHDA and CDR2 SQIVND (reference sequence). CDR3 length: 13 residues. Written as DNA, the CDR3 is TGTGCCAGTATCGGCAGGGGGCAGGCGGAGCAGTACTTC. This gives the protein CASIGRGQAEQYF.

This chain connects TRBV19 to TRBJ2-5; D may be TRBD1 (6 bases). Per the germline V gene, CDR1 is LNHDA and CDR2 is SQIVND (reference sequence). The V gene lost 5 bases and the J gene lost 2 bases, with 15 bases spanning the gap. The CDR3 is made up of 15 amino acids. CDR3 region: CASSVTRTAQETQYF. The CDR3 DNA follows: TGTGCCAGTAGTGTCACCCGGACAGCTCAAGAGACCCAGTACTTC.

V and J are TRBV27 and TRBJ1-3; D is ambiguous. The germline V gene encodes CDR1 MNHEY and CDR2 SMNVEV (reference sequence). The CDR3 consists of 17 residues. V was trimmed by 1 base and J by 3 bases, leaving 16 bases between them. CDR3 protein: CASSLFPPRPRGNTIYF. The DNA of the CDR3 is TGTGCCAGCAGTTTATTCCCCCCCAGGCCCCGTGGAAACACCATATATTTT.

V usage is TRBV4-1 and J usage is TRBJ2-3; 8 bases agree with TRBD2. The CDR3 contains 18 residues. CDR1 is MGHRA, CDR2 YSYEKL, per germline. V lost 3 bases, J lost 2 bases, and 13 bases stayed unmatched. The CDR3 DNA sequence: TGCGCCAGCAGCCAGTTCCCCCTACTAGCGGAACCCACAGATACGCAGTATTTT. Translated, it gives CASSQFPLLAEPTDTQYF.

The V gene is TRBV30, the J gene TRBJ1-2, with TRBD1 as a possible D gene (5 bases). Trimming shortened V by 3 bases and J by 0 bases, and 11 bases separated the two germline ends. Per germline, CDR1 GTSNPN and CDR2 SVGIG (reference sequence). The CDR3 extends over 14 amino acids. The chain's CDR3 is CAWSSRGANYGYTF. For the CDR3, the DNA is TGTGCCTGGAGCTCACGGGGGGCTAACTATGGCTACACCTTC.

J is TRBJ2-7 and V is TRBV6-5, with 7 bases fitting TRBD1. V lost 8 bases and J lost 3; bases outside the gene matches: 10. The CDR3 consists of 14 residues. Germline CDR1 and CDR2: MNHEY and SVGAGI. The CDR3 DNA sequence: TGTGCCAGCTCCCCCGGGACAGTCTTCTACGAGCAGTACTTC. Protein sequence: CASSPGTVFYEQYF.

This clone was detected a few times. The rearrangement links TRBV6-2 or TRBV6-3 to TRBJ1-1, with D perhaps matching TRBD1 (5 bases). The CDR3 is 14 residues long. V lost 4 bases and J lost 3, with 12 bases in between. The germline V gene encodes CDR1 MNHEY and CDR2 SVGEGT. The chain's CDR3 is CASSSQGGDTEAFF. CDR3 coding DNA: TGTGCCAGCAGTTCGCAGGGCGGGGACACTGAAGCTTTCTTT.

This rearrangement joins TRBV6-2 or TRBV6-3 to TRBJ2-1, with D perhaps TRBD2 (5 bases). The V gene's germline CDR1 is MNHEY and CDR2 SVGEGT. The CDR3 is 16 amino acids. V was trimmed by 4 bases and J by 10 bases, leaving 23 bases between them. The CDR3 DNA reads as TGTGCCAGCAGTTCTTCCCTAGAGCGGCAGAGGGCGGAGCAGTTCTTC. It yields the protein CASSSSLERQRAEQFF.

This clone was observed a single time. The chain employs TRBV6-6 and TRBJ1-1; tentatively, D is TRBD1 (5 bases). CDR1 MNHNY and CDR2 SVGAGI come from the germline V gene (reference sequence). The germline V and J ends were trimmed by 2 bases and 1 base, with 8 bases remaining between them. The CDR3 consists of 14 residues. The CDR3 sequence: CASSYPQGNTEAFF. Written as DNA, the CDR3 is TGTGCCAGCAGTTACCCCCAGGGGAACACTGAAGCTTTCTTT.

The sample holds one count of this clone. J is TRBJ1-1 and V is TRBV7-9; a weak D match, TRBD1 (6 bases). The germline V and J ends were trimmed by 6 bases and 1 base, with 9 bases remaining between them. The CDR3 is 13 amino acids. Germline V gene lookup returns CDR1 SEHNR and CDR2 FQNEAQ (reference sequence). The CDR3 DNA follows: TGTGCCAGCAGGGCACAGGGGAACACTGAAGCTTTCTTT. This encodes CASRAQGNTEAFF.

V and J are TRBV18 and TRBJ2-3; TRBD2 agrees at 8 bases. Trimming took 4 bases from V and 2 from J; bases not matched to a gene: 5. The length of the CDR3 is 15 residues. Germline-derived CDR1 and CDR2 are KGHSH and LQKENI. The CDR3 DNA reads as TGTGCCAGCTCACTGGCGGGGGGATACACAGATACGCAGTATTTT. Its translation is CASSLAGGYTDTQYF.

The chain uses TRBV5-1 and TRBJ2-2; D perhaps matches TRBD1 (5 bases). CDR1 SGHRS and CDR2 YFSETQ come from the germline V gene. Trimming took off 0 bases at V and 0 bases at J, with 6 bases between the two ends. CDR3 length equals 15 residues. The CDR3 DNA reads TGCGCCAGCAGCTTGGGACAGACGAACACCGGGGAGCTGTTTTTT. Encoded protein: CASSLGQTNTGELFF.

V and J are TRBV5-1 and TRBJ1-5; D is uncertain. Germline assignment: CDR1 SGHRS and CDR2 YFSETQ. CDR3 length: 14 amino acids. V lost 0 bases to trimming and J lost 5 bases, with 9 bases between them. The CDR3 loop is CASSLGEGYQPQHF. As DNA, the CDR3 is TGCGCCAGCAGCTTGGGGGAGGGCTATCAGCCCCAGCATTTT.

The chain uses TRBV7-8 and TRBJ1-5; D perhaps matches TRBD1 (5 bases). The V and J ends lost 5 bases and 9 bases respectively, with 17 bases between them. Germline CDR1 reads SGHVS; CDR2 reads FQNEAQ. This CDR3 is 14 amino acids long. CDR3 region: CASSQYGDLAPQHF. CDR3 bases: TGTGCCAGCAGCCAATACGGGGACTTAGCGCCCCAGCATTTT.

This sequence joins TRBV18 and TRBJ2-2; D may be TRBD1 (6 bases). The length of the CDR3 is 15 residues. The germline gives CDR1 KGHSH, CDR2 LQKENI. Trimming took 2 bases from V and 4 from J, leaving 11 bases between them. The CDR3 loop is CASSPVRGSTGELFF. Written as DNA, the CDR3 is TGTGCCAGCTCACCAGTCAGGGGATCCACCGGGGAGCTGTTTTTT.

Regarding this clone: The same CDR3 can be traced to other DNA sequences in this sample. This chain joins TRBV7-3 and TRBJ2-5; 8 bases line up with TRBD1. V shed 6 bases, J shed 5 bases, and the junction held 5 bases outside the gene matches. This CDR3 region has 13 residues. Looked up from germline, CDR1 is SGHTA and CDR2 is FQGTGA. DNA of the CDR3: TGTGCCAGCAGTCAGGGGGCTGGGGAGACCCAGTACTTC. Translated: CASSQGAGETQYF.

The chain joins TRBV19 to TRBJ1-5; a weak D match, TRBD1 (5 bases). CDR1 is LNHDA and CDR2 is SQIVND in the germline V gene (reference sequence). This CDR3 has 14 amino acids. Trimming removed 2 bases at V and 6 bases at J, with 11 bases between. CDR3 nucleotides: TGTGCCAGTAGTATAATCAGGGCAGGTCAGCCCCAGCATTTT. This sequence encodes CASSIIRAGQPQHF.

The CDR3: CASSLPGDEKLFF. CDR3 nucleotide sequence: TGTGCCAGCAGCTTGCCCGGAGATGAAAAACTGTTTTTT. The chain carries TRBV5-4 and TRBJ1-4; D is ambiguous. Trimming stripped 1 base from V and 6 bases from J, with 7 bases between. The CDR3 is 13 residues long. Germline V gives CDR1 SGHNT, CDR2 YYREEE (reference sequence).

The gene calls are TRBV11-2 and TRBJ1-2; no clear D. This CDR3 spans 13 amino acids. Germline V lookup: CDR1 SGHAT, CDR2 FQNNGV. The CDR3 nucleotides read TGTGCTAGTTCGGACTTGGAAAATTATGGCTACACCTTC. Its translation is CASSDLENYGYTF.

The V and J genes are TRBV5-4 and TRBJ2-3; TRBD2 matches at 7 bases. From germline, CDR1 is SGHNT and CDR2 YYREEE (reference sequence). The CDR3 runs to 16 residues. Trimming took 3 bases from V and 2 from J; bases not matched to a gene: 9. CDR3 sequence reads: CASSSPGGEDTDTQYF. The CDR3 DNA reads TGTGCCAGCAGCTCGCCGGGGGGTGAGGACACAGATACGCAGTATTTT.